The T cell receptor beta chain under discussion was sequenced for a study of shared T cell receptors in the human thymus. V gave up 1 base and J gave up 7 bases, with 16 bases separating them. Germline assignment: CDR1 LGHNA and CDR2 YSLEER. This CDR3 is built from 15 residues. Profiled with immunoSEQ multiplex PCR; TCRdb holds only in-frame clones, not every one. Of about 500,000 clones listed, around 82% were seen once; the top ten hold more than 0.01%. These same data were also listed under a study on human thymus T cells. Turning to that study: Donation came from healthy Finnish infants having corrective surgery for congenital heart defects. In corrective heart surgery, resections were taken, and these provided the thymus tissue.

This TCR was recovered from a boy in the first two years of life with a congenital heart defect. Sample: thymocytes. The chain combines TRBV4-3 with TRBJ1-2; maybe TRBD1 (5 bases). CDR3 amino acids: CASSQGGGFSFGYTF. The CDR3 bases are TGCGCCAGCAGCCAAGGTGGGGGGTTTAGCTTTGGCTACACCTTC.